Given below is one T cell receptor beta chain in context. Its specificity is not known. The authors reverse transcribed about 0.45 to 1 ug RNA with random hexamers. Multiplex PCR with immunoSEQ amplified the TCR beta CDR3 across 54 Vbeta and 13 Jbeta. TCRdb re-analysed the immunoSEQ multiplex PCR reads in MiXCR, keeping a single row per CDR3 protein. The table has 210,000 or so distinct CDR3 sequences, approximately 94% seen once. This entry comes from a study of CD8 T cells in Susac syndrome. At the level of the study: There were Susac syndrome patients who were therapy-naive at blood draw, others on corticosteroids, and others on intravenous immunoglobulin alone. General study results and limits: CD4+ repertoires of Susac syndrome patients lacked detectable clonal expansion.

The T cells that were sequenced for TCR beta were CD8+ and CD4+ cells from blood. Germline-derived CDR1 and CDR2 are LGHNA and YSLEER. Trimming pared 0 bases from V and 5 bases from J, leaving 7 bases between. This CDR3 spans 13 amino acids. This sequence originates from a human donor with Susac syndrome. Sequencing was done on a sample of CD4+ T cells from PBMCs. The chain has TRBV4-3 and TRBJ1-2; D may be TRBD1 (5 bases). In DNA, the CDR3 is TGCGCCAGCAGCCAAGATGCAGGGTATGGCTACACCTTC. Translating it yields CASSQDAGYGYTF.